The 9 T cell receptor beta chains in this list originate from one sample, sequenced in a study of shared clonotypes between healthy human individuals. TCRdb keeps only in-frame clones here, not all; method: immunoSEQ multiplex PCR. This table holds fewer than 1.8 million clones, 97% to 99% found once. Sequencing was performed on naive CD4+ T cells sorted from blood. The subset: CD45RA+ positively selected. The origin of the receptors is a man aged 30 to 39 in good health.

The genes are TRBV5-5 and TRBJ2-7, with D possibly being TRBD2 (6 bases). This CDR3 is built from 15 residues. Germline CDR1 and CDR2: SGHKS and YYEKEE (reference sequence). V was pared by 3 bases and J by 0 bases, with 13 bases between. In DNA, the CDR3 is TGTGCCAGCAGCTCGGGACTTCTGAGCTCCTACGAGCAGTACTTC. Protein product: CASSSGLLSSYEQYF.

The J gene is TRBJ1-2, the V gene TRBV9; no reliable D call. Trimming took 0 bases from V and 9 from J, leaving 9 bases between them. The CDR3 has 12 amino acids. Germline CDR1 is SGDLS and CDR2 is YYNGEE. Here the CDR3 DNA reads TGTGCCAGCAGCGTAGGCCCCGGGAGCTACACCTTC. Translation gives CASSVGPGSYTF.

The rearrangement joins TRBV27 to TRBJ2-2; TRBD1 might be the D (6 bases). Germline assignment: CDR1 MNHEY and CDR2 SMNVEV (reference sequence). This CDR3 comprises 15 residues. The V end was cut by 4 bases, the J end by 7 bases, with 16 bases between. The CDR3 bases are TGTGCCAGCAGTTCAAACAGGGATCGGGGCGGGGAGCTGTTTTTT. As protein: CASSSNRDRGGELFF.

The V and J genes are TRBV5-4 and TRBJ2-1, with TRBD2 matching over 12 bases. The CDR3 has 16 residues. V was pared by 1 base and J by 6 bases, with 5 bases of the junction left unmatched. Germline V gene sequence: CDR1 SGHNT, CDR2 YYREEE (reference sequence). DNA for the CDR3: TGTGCCAGCAGCTTGATGGCACTAGCGGGAGGCAATGAGCAGTTCTTC. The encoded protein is CASSLMALAGGNEQFF.

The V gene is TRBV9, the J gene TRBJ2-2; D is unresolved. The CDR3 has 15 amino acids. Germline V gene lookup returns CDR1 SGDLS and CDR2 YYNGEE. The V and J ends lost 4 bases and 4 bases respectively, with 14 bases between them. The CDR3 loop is CASSPQNGGTGELFF. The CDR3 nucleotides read TGTGCCAGCAGCCCCCAAAATGGCGGCACCGGGGAGCTGTTTTTT.

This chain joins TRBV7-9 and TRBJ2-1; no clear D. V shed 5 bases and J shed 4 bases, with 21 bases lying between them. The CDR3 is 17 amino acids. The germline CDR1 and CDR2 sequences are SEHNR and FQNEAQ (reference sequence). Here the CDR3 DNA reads TGTGCCAGCAGCCCTGGGCAGTTGGACCGATCTTACAATGAGCAGTTCTTC. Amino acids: CASSPGQLDRSYNEQFF.

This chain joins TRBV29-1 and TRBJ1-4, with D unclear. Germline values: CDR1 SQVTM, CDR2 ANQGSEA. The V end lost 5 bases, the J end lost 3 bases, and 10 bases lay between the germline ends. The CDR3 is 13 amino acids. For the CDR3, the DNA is TGCAGCGTTAAGAACGTCCCTAATGAAAAACTGTTTTTT. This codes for CSVKNVPNEKLFF.

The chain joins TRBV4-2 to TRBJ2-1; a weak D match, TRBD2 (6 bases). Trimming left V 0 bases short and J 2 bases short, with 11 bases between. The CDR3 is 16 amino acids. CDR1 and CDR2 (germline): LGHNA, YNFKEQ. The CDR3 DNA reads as TGTGCCAGCAGCCAAGACGGGATAGCGGCCTACAATGAGCAGTTCTTC. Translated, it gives CASSQDGIAAYNEQFF.

Written as DNA, the CDR3 is TGTGCCAGCAGCTTTCGCGCAGGGAAGGAGACCCAGTACTTC. It specifies CASSFRAGKETQYF. The V gene is TRBV5-4, the J gene TRBJ2-5; weak D call: TRBD1 (5 bases). The CDR3 runs 14 residues. CDR1 and CDR2 from the germline V gene are SGHNT and YYREEE (reference sequence). With 2 bases removed from V and 5 bases from J, the gap between germline ends came to 13 bases.